The 9 T cell receptor beta chains below all came from one sample that was sequenced in a study of blood T cells in healthy people across ages. A second PCR of 7 to 11 cycles used a sample-barcoded 5' primer and a J-beta primer mix. TCRdb re-called the 5' RACE reads through MiXCR, storing one row per CDR3 protein. The data contain about 780,000 distinct CDR3 sequences, 35% to 50% of them singletons. The sequenced sample consisted of blood. Receptors originate from a man older than 75 in good health.

This clonotype was observed a handful of times. This chain connects TRBV10-3 to TRBJ2-5, with 10 bases lining up with TRBD1. This CDR3 region has 18 residues. V shed 2 bases and J 2 bases; nucleotides not matched to a gene: 11. Germline CDR1 and CDR2: ENHRY and SYGVKD. This chain's CDR3 is CAISEPVLGTGVQETQYF. In DNA, the CDR3 is TGTGCCATCAGTGAGCCCGTCCTTGGGACAGGGGTTCAAGAGACCCAGTACTTC.

As to this clonotype: A clone one base away is much larger, so this may be a read error. V gene TRBV9 combines with J gene TRBJ1-1; D is uncertain. With 3 bases removed from V and 3 bases from J, the gap between germline ends came to 9 bases. The germline V gene encodes CDR1 SGDLS and CDR2 YYNGEE. This CDR3 is built from 13 residues. CDR3 bases: TGTGCCAGCAGCGGAGCTCCGGACACTGAAGCTTTCTTT. Translated, it gives CASSGAPDTEAFF.

This clonotype was detected many times. This rearrangement joins TRBV9 to TRBJ1-5, with D unresolved. Germline loops: CDR1 SGDLS, CDR2 YYNGEE. V was cut by 5 bases and J by 3 bases, with 9 bases left in between. This CDR3 is 13 amino acids long. CDR3 sequence reads: CASSVSTNQPQHF. The CDR3 DNA reads TGTGCCAGCAGTGTCTCCACCAATCAGCCCCAGCATTTT.

This clonotype was seen more than once but under ten times. V gene TRBV6-5 combines with J gene TRBJ2-5; D uncertain. CDR3 size: 15 residues. Germline CDR1 MNHEY, CDR2 SVGAGI. V was trimmed by 4 bases and J by 1 base, leaving 13 bases between them. Written as DNA, the CDR3 is TGTGCCAGCAGTTCCCTGGACGGTTTCCAAGAGACCCAGTACTTC. Amino acids: CASSSLDGFQETQYF.

This clonotype was seen at least ten times. The chain combines TRBV30 with TRBJ2-7; unclear D gene. Germline assignment: CDR1 GTSNPN and CDR2 SVGIG (reference sequence). The CDR3 totals 12 residues. The V gene lost 5 bases and the J gene lost 7 bases, with 15 bases spanning the gap. The CDR3 nucleotides read TGTGCCTGGTTAGACACCGCTAATGAGCAGTACTTC. Amino acid sequence: CAWLDTANEQYF.

This rearrangement joins TRBV5-1 to TRBJ1-1, with D hard to call. This CDR3 is built from 15 residues. CDR1 SGHRS and CDR2 YFSETQ come from the germline V gene. Trimming took off 4 bases at V and 0 bases at J, with 13 bases between the two ends. The CDR3 DNA follows: TGCGCCAGCAGCCCCCTGGACGGGGTGAACACTGAAGCTTTCTTT. It specifies CASSPLDGVNTEAFF.

The V and J genes are TRBV11-1 and TRBJ2-1; D not certain. The germline V gene has CDR1 SGHAT and CDR2 FQDESV (reference sequence). Trimming removed 6 bases from V and 7 bases from J, with 10 bases in between. CDR3 length: 12 amino acids. CDR3 coding DNA: TGTGCCAGCAGGGTCATGGGGAATGAGCAGTTCTTC. This gives the protein CASRVMGNEQFF.

The table lists this clonotype with many counts. CDR3 sequence reads: CSAGTARGSYNSPLHF. For the CDR3, the DNA is TGCAGTGCGGGGACCGCCCGTGGCTCCTATAATTCACCCCTCCACTTT. The V and J genes are TRBV20-1 and TRBJ1-6, with a tentative D call TRBD1 (5 bases). V was trimmed by 6 bases and J by 0 bases, leaving 15 bases between them. From germline, CDR1 is DFQATT and CDR2 SNEGSKA (reference sequence). This CDR3 comprises 16 residues.

This rearrangement joins TRBV27 to TRBJ2-5; no reliable D call. The J call is uncertain, as TRBJ2-7 better fits the DNA end. Germline V gene data show CDR1 as MNHEY and CDR2 as SMNVEV (reference sequence). CDR3 size: 14 residues. CDR3 sequence (DNA): TGTGCCAGCAGTTTATCTCTGGGGTCCTACGAGCAGTACTTC. It is translated as CASSLSLGSYEQYF.